This T cell receptor beta chain comes out of a study of radiotherapy plus CTLA-4 blockade in lung cancer (dated by TCRdb to the late 2010s). Turning to the overall study: Objective responses were observed in 15% to 20% of enrolled patients, and disease control was achieved in 25% to 40%.

Library generation was performed with the immunoSEQ multiplex PCR assay. In TCRdb, the immuneACCESS table is reduced to in-frame sequences with V and J assigned. These tables do not hold every clone; where another copy was compared, an unresolved V gene accounts for under half, and the others remain unexplained. The sample table holds 75,000 to 100,000 clones, of which about four fifths were seen once. Approximately 3% of the sample goes to the ten largest clones. The germline V gene gives CDR1 as MDHEN and CDR2 as SYDVKM. The CDR3 runs 15 amino acids, cysteine and phenylalanine included. Here the CDR3 DNA is all that survives: 45 bases in frame from base 1. Overall results and qualifications from the work: After treatment with radiotherapy and ipilimumab, TCR clones that originated in tumors expanded in peripheral blood. The strongest predictors of response, as reported, were early dynamic changes in blood T cell clones along with a rise in serum interferon-beta after radiation.

In this study, focal radiation therapy paired with CTLA-4 blockade (ipilimumab) was tested in patients who had chemo-refractory metastatic non-small-cell lung cancer. Points on this clone: Its antigen is currently not known. No base quality information exists; no much larger clone differs at one position.

Rearrangement joined TRBV28 to TRBJ2-5, with TRBD2 perhaps the D gene, on 7 matching bases. The J call could be wrong; TRBJ2-7 is a better fit for the DNA end. The receptor was isolated from a human donor with non-small cell lung cancer who had a partial response to radiotherapy plus ipilimumab. Some clones in this sample may be carry-over from other donors' samples. This specimen consisted of peripheral blood, obtained from a patient treated with radiotherapy plus ipilimumab. CDR3 sequence: CASSSGGRVGYEQYF. The bases read TGTGCCAGCAGTTCCGGGGGGCGCGTGGGCTACGAGCAGTACTTC.